This section outlines one T cell receptor beta chain sequence together with its context. The antigen remains unidentified. One end of the junction varies from germline; a read error may be responsible. The CDR3 has 15 residues. CDR1 is SGHRS, CDR2 YFSETQ, per germline. Sequencing used immunoSEQ multiplex PCR; TCRdb keeps in-frame clones, though not all of them. The sample has about 69,000 clones; less than 90% are singletons. Drawing of blood for sampling happened at baseline, at cycle 4 day 1, and at cycle 7 day 1. These data belong to a study of OX40 agonist ivuxolimab in advanced cancers. Study-level findings and limits: Clonal expansion in partial responders at 0.1-3.0 mg/kg ranked among the lowest. Expanded clones were, on average, more numerous in CD8+ T cells than in CD4+.

This TCR derives from an adult with an advanced solid tumor such as melanoma, head and neck, liver or kidney cancer. The starting material was CD4+ or CD8+ T cells sorted from blood, obtained in a trial of the OX40 agonist ivuxolimab. The rearrangement links TRBV5-1 to TRBJ2-3; the D gene is possibly TRBD2 (7 bases). CDR3 sequence reads: CASSLGGRDTDTQYF. CDR3 nucleotides: TGCGCCAGCAGTTTGGGGGGGCGAGACACAGATACGCAGTATTTT.